These 21 T cell receptor beta chains were sequenced from one sample in a study of T cell responses to AZD1222 COVID-19 vaccine. Assay used: immunoSEQ multiplex PCR; TCRdb lists only in-frame clones, some missing. The sample yields roughly 140,000 clones, about 90% seen once. Sequenced here: peripheral blood, sampled 28 days after the second AZD1222 dose. The receptors come from an adult who received the AZD1222 COVID-19 vaccine.

This chain uses TRBV3-1 (or the pseudogene TRBV3-2) with TRBJ1-5, with 9 positions matching TRBD1. This CDR3 is 15 amino acids long. Trimming cost V 4 bases and J 1 base; bases outside gene matches: 2. Germline values: CDR1 LGHDT, CDR2 YNNKEL (reference sequence). The CDR3 region has the DNA TGTGCCAGCAGCCCGGGACAGGGAAGCAATCAGCCCCAGCATTTT. This codes for CASSPGQGSNQPQHF.

This clone appeared a single time. The chain couples TRBV3-1 (or the pseudogene TRBV3-2) to TRBJ2-1; 15 bases are a match to TRBD2. Germline CDR1 LGHDT, CDR2 YNNKEL (reference sequence). This CDR3 has 16 amino acids. Losses at the gene ends were 5 bases for V and 8 bases for J; bases not matched to a gene: 7. DNA of the CDR3: TGTGCCAGCAGCTACGGACTAGCGGGAGGGCCTTATGAGCAGTTCTTC. Translating it yields CASSYGLAGGPYEQFF.

The rearrangement uses TRBV28 and TRBJ1-1; TRBD1 matches 8 bases. Germline V gives CDR1 MDHEN, CDR2 SYDVKM. V was clipped by 6 bases and J by 0 bases; unmatched bases: 3. The CDR3 is 14 residues long. CDR3 sequence: CASSSGGMNTEAFF. The DNA of the CDR3 is TGTGCCAGCAGCTCAGGGGGCATGAACACTGAAGCTTTCTTT.

The V call is TRBV6-2 or TRBV6-3, the J call TRBJ2-3, with 8 bases aligning to TRBD2. The germline gives CDR1 MNHEY, CDR2 SVGEGT. The CDR3 extends over 15 amino acids. Trimming at V came to 5 bases and at J to 5 bases, leaving 9 bases not matched to a gene. Here the CDR3 DNA reads TGTGCCAGCAGTGACCCCCCAGCGGGAGTAGATACGCAGTATTTT. Protein product: CASSDPPAGVDTQYF.

This sequence joins TRBV6-5 and TRBJ2-7; D remains ambiguous. This CDR3 is 11 amino acids long. CDR1 MNHEY and CDR2 SVGAGI come from the germline V gene. The V end was cut by 5 bases, the J end by 3 bases, with 5 bases between. The CDR3 protein is CASSLFYEQYF. In DNA form, the CDR3 reads TGTGCCAGCAGTCTATTCTACGAGCAGTACTTC.

V gene TRBV7-9 combines with J gene TRBJ2-3; 10 nucleotides line up with TRBD2. V shed 2 bases, J shed 7 bases, and the junction held 9 bases outside the gene matches. The V gene's germline CDR1 is SEHNR and CDR2 FQNEAQ (reference sequence). This CDR3 is built from 16 residues. CDR3: CASSLQAGGGTNTQYF. In nucleotides, the CDR3 is TGTGCCAGCAGCTTACAAGCGGGAGGGGGCACGAATACGCAGTATTTT.

The chain links TRBV10-3 to TRBJ2-7; D is undetermined. The CDR3 contains 14 residues. Germline-derived CDR1 and CDR2 are ENHRY and SYGVKD. V lost 6 bases, J lost 5 bases, and 17 bases lay in between. In DNA, the CDR3 is TGTGCCATCAGGGGCGATCAGGTAACCCACGAGCAGTACTTC. Translation gives CAIRGDQVTHEQYF.

V gene TRBV29-1 combines with J gene TRBJ2-7; TRBD2 matches at 10 bases. Unmatched junction bases numbered 5, after V lost 4 bases and J lost 5 bases. This CDR3 spans 13 amino acids. The germline gives CDR1 SQVTM, CDR2 ANQGSEA. CDR3 bases: TGCAGCGTTGGGGGGGGACTAGCGAACGAGCAGTACTTC. Translation gives CSVGGGLANEQYF.

The chain links TRBV3-1 (or the pseudogene TRBV3-2) to TRBJ1-3, with D unclear. This CDR3 contains 14 residues. V was trimmed by 3 bases and J by 0 bases, leaving 6 bases between them. Germline V gene lookup returns CDR1 LGHDT and CDR2 YNNKEL (reference sequence). DNA of the CDR3: TGTGCCAGCAGCCACCACGGCTCTGGAAACACCATATATTTT. Translation: CASSHHGSGNTIYF.

V and J are TRBV19 and TRBJ2-3; the D gene is possibly TRBD2 (6 bases). In germline, CDR1 is LNHDA, CDR2 SQIVND (reference sequence). CDR3 length: 14 amino acids. The V gene lost 0 bases and the J gene lost 5 bases, with 9 bases spanning the gap. The CDR3 DNA reads as TGTGCCAGTAGTATAGAGGGAGCGGGAGATACGCAGTATTTT. Its protein is CASSIEGAGDTQYF.

Comments on this clone: The junction differs from germline at one of its ends, possibly a read error. The chain combines TRBV7-3 with TRBJ1-3; D may be TRBD1 (5 bases). The CDR3 runs to 12 residues. Germline-derived CDR1 and CDR2 are SGHTA and FQGTGA. The CDR3 spells CASSSTGTGIHF. In nucleotides, the CDR3 is TGTGCCAGCAGCTCTACCGGGACGGGAATCCATTTT.

The gene calls are TRBV20-1 and TRBJ1-1, with unresolved D. CDR3 length equals 11 residues. Germline assignment: CDR1 DFQATT and CDR2 SNEGSKA (reference sequence). With 2 bases removed from V and 8 bases from J, the gap between germline ends came to 9 bases. CDR3 bases: TGCAGTGCTAGAACCTGGGGAGAAGCTTTCTTT. Amino acids: CSARTWGEAFF.

This chain joins TRBV7-2 and TRBJ1-4; no clear D gene. CDR3 length: 15 residues. V shed 7 bases and J shed 3 bases, with 15 bases lying between them. Per the germline V gene, CDR1 is SGHTA and CDR2 is FQGNSA. CDR3 DNA sequence: TGTGCCAGCAATCTCCGTGGGCGGCCTAATGAAAAACTGTTTTTT. Encoded protein: CASNLRGRPNEKLFF.

The J gene is TRBJ2-7, the V gene TRBV7-6; D ambiguous. The CDR3 length is 12 residues. Germline-derived CDR1 and CDR2 are SGHVS and FNYEAQ. Between the trimmed V and J ends, which lost 5 bases and 3 bases, there was a span of 8 bases. CDR3 DNA: TGTGCCAGCAGCCCAACCCACTACGAGCAGTACTTC. Translating it yields CASSPTHYEQYF.

This clone was counted once. The chain joins TRBV18 to TRBJ1-2, with a weak D call TRBD1 (5 bases). The CDR3 sequence is 14 residues long. Trimming took off 6 bases at V and 4 bases at J, with 15 bases between the two ends. CDR1 and CDR2 (germline): KGHSH, LQKENI. CDR3: CASSPTDSPYGYTF. CDR3 DNA: TGTGCCAGCTCGCCCACCGACAGCCCCTATGGCTACACCTTC.

J is TRBJ1-4 and V is TRBV6-5; 9 nucleotides agree with TRBD1. Trimming cost V 6 bases and J 8 bases; bases outside gene matches: 7. CDR1 and CDR2 from the germline V gene are MNHEY and SVGAGI. There are 14 residues in the CDR3. The CDR3 DNA is TGTGCCAGCAGACGGACAGGGGAGGGGGAAAAACTGTTTTTT. Translating gives CASRRTGEGEKLFF.

In this sample, this clone turned up once. This chain uses TRBV20-1 with TRBJ1-1; maybe TRBD1 (5 bases). CDR3 length: 11 amino acids. Germline CDR1 reads DFQATT; CDR2 reads SNEGSKA (reference sequence). Trimming shortened V by 3 bases and J by 6 bases, and 8 bases separated the two germline ends. CDR3 sequence (DNA): TGCAGTGCTAGTCGGGGGGCTGAAGCTTTCTTT. Translated: CSASRGAEAFF.

As DNA, the CDR3 is TGTGCCACCAGTGATCCTAGCGGAGCCTTCACAGATACGCAGTATTTT. It encodes CATSDPSGAFTDTQYF. The V call is TRBV24-1, the J call TRBJ2-3; 7 nucleotides agree with TRBD2. V trimming: 3 bases; J trimming: 2 bases; junction bases outside the gene matches: 7. The germline gives CDR1 KGHDR, CDR2 SFDVKD. CDR3 length equals 16 residues.

The chain couples TRBV28 to TRBJ1-2; D call uncertain. The CDR3 consists of 11 residues. The V end was cut by 6 bases, the J end by 2 bases, with 4 bases between. Germline V gives CDR1 MDHEN, CDR2 SYDVKM. CDR3 residues: CASRQNYGYTF. The CDR3 DNA reads as TGTGCCAGCAGACAAAACTATGGCTACACCTTC.

The chain recombines TRBV10-3 with TRBJ2-7; 8 positions match TRBD2. Germline values: CDR1 ENHRY, CDR2 SYGVKD. The CDR3 loop spans 14 amino acids. V was pared by 3 bases and J by 4 bases, with 5 bases of the junction left unmatched. The CDR3 bases are TGTGCCATCAGTGATGAGCGGGAGAGGTACGAGCAGTACTTC. Translating it yields CAISDERERYEQYF.

This chain joins TRBV19 and TRBJ2-1; D not certain. The CDR3 has 12 residues. Per the germline V gene, CDR1 is LNHDA and CDR2 is SQIVND (reference sequence). The V end was cut by 5 bases, the J end by 6 bases, with 8 bases between. Here the CDR3 DNA reads TGTGCCAGTAGTCTGGTGGCCAATGAGCAGTTCTTC. Its translation is CASSLVANEQFF.